The source of this T cell receptor beta chain is a study of T-cell memory formation after mild COVID-19. CDR3 size: 13 residues. From germline, CDR1 is PRHDT and CDR2 FYEKMQ (reference sequence). Trimming removed 4 bases from V and 8 bases from J, with 12 bases in between. TCRdb used MiXCR to reprocess the 5' RACE reads, holding one entry per CDR3 protein. The table records roughly 80,000 distinct CDR3 sequences, approximately 25% of them present only once. This clonotype was observed a handful of times. Its specificity is not known. Study-level points and caveats: Some responding clones appeared in pre-infection memory, suggesting cross-reactive memory joined.

What was sequenced was PBMCs or a T cell subset sorted from them (not recorded which). The sequence came from a young man who had mild COVID-19 (a few samples of this study predate the infection). Cell type and time point are not known. The V call is TRBV13, the J call TRBJ1-5; D remains ambiguous. The CDR3: CASSSSGVKPQHF. The CDR3 DNA follows: TGTGCCAGCAGCTCGAGTGGGGTTAAGCCCCAGCATTTT.